Following are 17 T cell receptor beta chains from one sample sequenced in a study of cytomegalovirus exposure and HLA in healthy donors. Primers: 60 Vbeta forward and 13 Jbeta reverse. Profiled with immunoSEQ multiplex PCR; TCRdb holds only in-frame clones, not every one. The sample lists approximately 140,000 clones, just under 80% occurring once. The sequenced sample consisted of PBMCs. The receptors here all came from a woman in her thirties or forties in good health and CMV-seronegative.

This CDR3 reads CASSPRGNTEAFF. The CDR3 coding sequence is TGTGCCAGTAGTCCAAGGGGGAACACTGAAGCTTTCTTT. This chain uses TRBV19 with TRBJ1-1; maybe TRBD1 (5 bases). Germline V CDR1 and CDR2: LNHDA, SQIVND (reference sequence). Trimming stripped 5 bases from V and 1 base from J, with 8 bases between. The CDR3 is 13 residues long.

The V and J genes are TRBV5-1 and TRBJ1-1; 7 bases fit TRBD1. V trimming: 0 bases; J trimming: 5 bases; junction bases outside the gene matches: 4. This CDR3 has 14 amino acids. Germline assignment: CDR1 SGHRS and CDR2 YFSETQ. The CDR3 loop reads CASSLAVTGTEAFF. The CDR3 DNA is TGCGCCAGCAGCTTGGCAGTGACAGGGACTGAAGCTTTCTTT.

This clone was observed a single time. This chain connects TRBV2 to TRBJ2-3; D is undetermined. The length of the CDR3 is 11 residues. Germline V gene sequence: CDR1 SNHLY, CDR2 FYNNEI. Trimming took off 3 bases at V and 6 bases at J, with 4 bases between the two ends. The CDR3: CASSEEDTQYF. CDR3 DNA: TGTGCCAGCAGTGAGGAGGATACGCAGTATTTT.

The J gene is TRBJ1-4, the V gene TRBV18; the D gene is possibly TRBD1 (5 bases). V was shortened by 3 bases and J by 8 bases, with 10 bases between the two germline ends. Germline-derived CDR1 and CDR2 are KGHSH and LQKENI. The CDR3 is made up of 13 amino acids. The CDR3 coding sequence is TGTGCCAGCTCACCCACGACAGTGGAAAAACTGTTTTTT. The encoded protein is CASSPTTVEKLFF.

This chain joins TRBV5-1 and TRBJ2-1; TRBD2 matches 9 bases. CDR3 length: 16 amino acids. From germline, CDR1 is SGHRS and CDR2 YFSETQ. V was clipped by 3 bases and J by 5 bases; unmatched bases: 9. Here the CDR3 DNA reads TGCGCCAGCAGCTCGTTTGCGGGGGGGGCCAACAATGAGCAGTTCTTC. This gives the protein CASSSFAGGANNEQFF.

The rearrangement links TRBV2 to TRBJ1-2; TRBD1 agrees at 11 bases. Germline trimming cut 8 bases from V and 6 bases from J; bases unmatched to any gene: 2. The germline CDR1 and CDR2 sequences are SNHLY and FYNNEI. This CDR3 comprises 12 residues. The CDR3 DNA reads as TGTGCCAGCCGGGACAGGGGGGATGGCTACACCTTC. This translates into CASRDRGDGYTF.

The chain recombines TRBV6-1 with TRBJ2-4; 9 nucleotides line up with TRBD1. This CDR3 region has 15 residues. Germline V CDR1 and CDR2: MNHNS, SASEGT. The trim removed 6 bases at V and 1 base at J, leaving 4 bases unmatched. Written as DNA, the CDR3 is TGTGCCAGCAGCCTTGGGACAGGGGCCAAAAACATTCAGTACTTC. Translating it yields CASSLGTGAKNIQYF.

This clone was observed a few times. Other nucleotide sequences in the sample specify the same CDR3. This chain links TRBV5-1 with TRBJ2-2, with D hard to call. The germline V and J ends were trimmed by 0 bases and 7 bases, with 10 bases remaining between them. This CDR3 region has 14 residues. Germline CDR1 reads SGHRS; CDR2 reads YFSETQ. The DNA of the CDR3 is TGCGCCAGCAGCTTGGAAGGCAGGTTCGGGGAGCTGTTTTTT. Its protein is CASSLEGRFGELFF.

The CDR3 nucleotides read TGTGCCAGCACCGAAAGAGGGCTCGGCCTAGGGAATTCACCCCTCCACTTT. The encoded protein is CASTERGLGLGNSPLHF. The chain employs TRBV11-2 and TRBJ1-6; D unresolved. The CDR3 has 17 amino acids. The V gene lost 7 bases and the J gene lost 7 bases, with 23 bases spanning the gap. Germline loops: CDR1 SGHAT, CDR2 FQNNGV. Supplemented by reference TRBV11-2 and TRBJ1-6, the full variable domain reads EAGVAQSPRYKIIEKRQSVAFWCNPISGHATLYWYQQILGQGPKLLIQFQNNGVVDDSQLPKDRFSAERLKGVDSTLKIQPAKLEDSAVYLCASTERGLGLGNSPLHFGNGTRLTVT.

CDR3 DNA: TGTGCCAGCAGCTTCCGGGGGGGGCGTCCCACTGAAGCTTTCTTT. Encoded protein: CASSFRGGRPTEAFF. This chain links TRBV5-6 with TRBJ1-1; tentatively, D is TRBD1 (6 bases). V lost 2 bases and J lost 4, with 15 bases in between. Germline V gives CDR1 SGHDT, CDR2 YYEEEE. The CDR3 covers 15 residues. The full variable domain, completed using reference TRBV5-6 and TRBJ1-1, is DAGVTQSPTHLIKTRGQQVTLRCSPKSGHDTVSWYQQALGQGPQFIFQYYEEEERQRGNFPDRFSGHQFPNYSSELNVNALLLGDSALYLCASSFRGGRPTEAFFGQGTRLTVV.

This clone was counted between two and nine times. The chain uses TRBV2 and TRBJ2-1, with TRBD2 identical over 14 bases. J gave up 7 bases and V 4 bases, and 6 bases lay outside the gene matches. CDR1 and CDR2 (germline): SNHLY, FYNNEI. The CDR3 totals 16 residues. CDR3 bases: TGTGCCAGCAGTGCTTCCGGGACTAGCGGGAGTAATGAGCAGTTCTTC. It yields the protein CASSASGTSGSNEQFF. Full variable domain (rest looked up from reference TRBV2 and TRBJ2-1): EPEVTQTPSHQVTQMGQEVILRCVPISNHLYFYWYRQILGQKVEFLVSFYNNEISEKSEIFDDQFSVERPDGSNFTLKIRSTKLEDSAMYFCASSASGTSGSNEQFFGPGTRLTVL.

The chain uses TRBV5-4 and TRBJ2-5; D may be TRBD1 (6 bases). V lost 5 bases and J 2 bases, leaving 10 bases between the germline ends. This CDR3 spans 13 amino acids. Germline CDR1 SGHNT, CDR2 YYREEE (reference sequence). The DNA of the CDR3 is TGTGCCAGCAGGAGTAGGGGGCAAGAGACCCAGTACTTC. As protein: CASRSRGQETQYF.

The chain carries TRBV2 and TRBJ1-2; perhaps TRBD1 as D (5 bases). The CDR3 is made up of 13 amino acids. The germline V gene encodes CDR1 SNHLY and CDR2 FYNNEI. Trimming pared 6 bases from V and 7 bases from J, leaving 15 bases between. The CDR3 here is CASSLYGAGGYTF. The CDR3 nucleotides are TGTGCCAGCAGCTTGTATGGGGCAGGTGGCTACACCTTC.

This clone was seen only a few times. This chain connects TRBV28 to TRBJ2-5; maybe TRBD2 (7 bases). The CDR3 spans 16 residues. Deletions cut 2 bases from V and 2 bases from J, with 15 bases between. Germline V CDR1 and CDR2: MDHEN, SYDVKM. CDR3 coding DNA: TGTGCCAGCAGTTTAGGGGGCGGGGGAGGGCAAGAGACCCAGTACTTC. This gives the protein CASSLGGGGGQETQYF. The full variable domain, in which reference TRBV28 and TRBJ2-5 provide the parts outside the CDR3, is DVKVTQSSRYLVKRTGEKVFLECVQDMDHENMFWYRQDPGLGLRLIYFSYDVKMKEKGDIPEGYSVSREKKERFSLILESASTNQTSMYLCASSLGGGGGQETQYFGPGTRLLVL.

This chain uses TRBV9 with TRBJ1-5; D possibly corresponds to TRBD1 (5 bases). Germline CDR1 and CDR2: SGDLS and YYNGEE. This CDR3 has 15 amino acids. Trimming removed 4 bases at V and 4 bases at J, with 15 bases between. The CDR3 is CASSPSGAGNQPQHF. The CDR3 nucleotides are TGTGCCAGCAGCCCGAGTGGGGCAGGGAATCAGCCCCAGCATTTT.

The chain links TRBV27 to TRBJ2-1, with D perhaps TRBD2 (6 bases). This CDR3 is 15 amino acids long. Germline V gene lookup returns CDR1 MNHEY and CDR2 SMNVEV (reference sequence). Trimming left V 4 bases short and J 3 bases short, with 13 bases between. This chain's CDR3 is CASSSRGTYYNEQFF. CDR3 coding DNA: TGTGCCAGCAGTTCCCGCGGGACCTACTACAATGAGCAGTTCTTC.

The rearrangement links TRBV11-2 to TRBJ2-7, with D perhaps TRBD1 (6 bases). CDR1 and CDR2 (germline): SGHAT, FQNNGV. Trimming stripped 0 bases from V and 3 bases from J, with 9 bases between. CDR3 length: 14 amino acids. CDR3 residues: CASSLDTGIYEQYF. In DNA form, the CDR3 reads TGTGCCAGCAGCTTAGACACAGGGATCTACGAGCAGTACTTC.